This entry describes one T cell receptor (beta chain). This clone has just one count. The antigen this receptor binds is unknown. The sample holds no much larger clone one base away, and base qualities are not on file. The data belong to a study of blood T cell repertoires in COVID-19 (dated by TCRdb to the early 2020s). Study-level background: Samples covering the acute and convalescent phases of COVID-19 were provided by collaborators in the United States, Italy and Spain. The samples were drawn from the first 160 participants of the ongoing ImmuneRACE study and from 950 to 1,500 subjects provided by 6 global collaborators. The repertoires were released in a freely available public database meant as a resource for research on the immune response to SARS-CoV-2. HLA class I and class II types, where available, came from metadata supplied by the sample provider rather than from assay-based typing. A de-identified subject ID, COVID-19 status, age in years and sex were almost always included in the sample metadata. The dataset comprised deeply sampled blood TCRbeta repertoires from subjects exposed to, actively infected with, or recovered from COVID-19. The prospective study material was composed of cDNA or gDNA derived from T cells, B-cell-depleted T cells, or PBMCs.

The paper's findings and limits, for the study overall: The amount of clinical and demographic metadata varied by source and participant and was provided uncurated.

TCRbeta CDR3 regions were amplified from genomic DNA by means of the immunoSEQ Assay, a bias-controlled multiplex PCR. The study's processing was this. The number of nucleated cells in each sample was estimated from the amplification of reference gene primers within the assay. Sequence reads were collapsed and filtered to measure the absolute abundance of every unique TCRbeta CDR3 rearrangement. For each sample, productive Simpson clonality was calculated by taking the square root of Simpson's diversity index across productive rearrangements. Held by TCRdb, this immuneACCESS table contains in-frame sequences only and omits some clones. Under half of the omission traces to an unresolved V gene where checked; the cause of the rest is unknown. From that table come the V and J calls and clone size; the DNA was used to work out D and trimming. The sample table records 150,000 to 200,000 clones; less than 90% of these occur just once. In total, the top ten clones hold approximately 9.9% of the sample.

One collaborating source in Seattle enrolled patients during active infection and followed them longitudinally through the course of disease. Each collaborating institution followed its own protocols to collect whole blood in K2EDTA tubes. Collaborator samples were shipped for TCRbeta analysis as frozen whole blood, isolated PBMCs, or DNA extracted from either sample type. What was sequenced was peripheral blood. The sequence was obtained from a woman aged 60-75 years with COVID-19, enrolled during active disease.

The nucleotide sequence is given as TGCGCCAGCAGTTGGACAGTGAACACTGAAGCTTTCTTT. Its protein reads: CASSWTVNTEAFF. Recombination connected TRBV5-1 to TRBJ1-1, and perhaps TRBD1 as D gene, on 6 matching bases. Its CDR3 holds 13 amino acids, cysteine through phenylalanine. Only CDR3 DNA remains: 39 bases, in frame from the first base. The germline V gene gives CDR1 as SGHRS and CDR2 as YFSETQ. At the junction V is shortened by 5 bases and J by 0 bases, with 8 bases in between.